This TCR beta chain was identified in a study of T cells after yellow fever vaccination. Study-wide points: Post-booster repertoires contained most primary-vaccination clones again (96% CD4, less than 90% CD8).

TCRdb called the 5' RACE reads again in MiXCR, with one record for every CDR3 protein. This sample has roughly 500,000 distinct CDR3 sequences, with about a fifth found just once. Worth noting for this clonotype: What it recognizes is unknown.

The source of this sequence is a man aged 30-40 years who received the YFV17D yellow fever vaccine. The sample was PBMCs, taken 15 days after the yellow fever booster vaccination.

The DNA for the CDR3 is TGTGCCAGCTTCGTCCAAAGCGTTTTTGAGCAGTTCTTC. The encoded protein is CASFVQSVFEQFF. The gene calls are TRBV18 and TRBJ2-1; D is unresolved. With 7 bases removed from V and 9 bases from J, the gap between germline ends came to 16 bases. The germline CDR1 and CDR2 sequences are KGHSH and LQKENI. CDR3 size: 13 residues.